Sequencing of this TCR beta chain was carried out in a study of T-cell memory formation after mild COVID-19. Study results and limitations: The appearance of some responding clones in pre-infection memory suggested that cross-reactive memory joined. CD4+ contracting clones were found mainly in CM and EM, and CD8+ ones in EMRA. Day 15 to 85 contracting clones showed balanced CD4/CD8; later expanders leaned CD4+.

Comment on this clonotype: Its antigen is currently unknown.

Trimming removed 5 bases from V and 9 bases from J, with 20 bases in between. Per germline, CDR1 MNHEY and CDR2 SMNVEV (reference sequence). This CDR3 has 15 amino acids. 5'RACE with constant-segment primers built TCRalpha and TCRbeta cDNA libraries with UMIs. TCRdb called the 5' RACE reads again in MiXCR, with one record for every CDR3 protein. The sample shows about 290,000 distinct CDR3 sequences, more than 15% of them seen only once. The TCR comes from a young man who had mild COVID-19 (a few samples of this study predate the infection). Cell type and time point are not known. The chain joins TRBV27 to TRBJ1-5; possibly TRBD1 for D (6 bases). The sample comprised PBMCs or a T cell subset sorted from them (not recorded which). The CDR3 reads CASSKGPQGFGPQHF. The CDR3 coding sequence is TGTGCCAGCAGTAAGGGCCCACAGGGTTTCGGGCCCCAGCATTTT.